Sequencing of this T cell receptor beta chain was carried out in a study of human T cells and chemical hapten exposure. Study-wide points: Patch test score showed a positive correlation with PT1 expanded TCR counts.

This clonotype was seen only a few times. Its specificity is unknown. CDR1 KGHSH and CDR2 LQKENI come from the germline V gene. This CDR3 spans 14 amino acids. V was pared by 0 bases and J by 9 bases, with 11 bases between. Per the original methods: Sample TCR totals centred on a median of around 93,000, ranging roughly 20,000 to 690,600. TCRdb passed the RACE reads through MiXCR, listing each CDR3 protein once. In this record, the V and J calls reflect TCRdb's handling and not the investigators' own analysis. The sample holds about 54,000 distinct CDR3 sequences, around 9.5% seen once. Time point noted: patch test 2, 6 weeks after DPC sensitization. Treatment noted: therapeutic diphenylcyclopropenone sensitization with weekly scalp DPC.

This chain connects TRBV18 to TRBJ2-2; D uncertain. This receptor was identified in a woman in her 50s with alopecia areata. Some clones in this sample may be carry-over from other donors' samples. The specimen was whole blood, collected in connection with sensitization to the hapten diphenylcyclopropenone (DPC). The CDR3 DNA sequence: TGTGCCAGCTCACCACCGGCAGGCAACCGGGAGCTGTTTTTT. Amino acids: CASSPPAGNRELFF.